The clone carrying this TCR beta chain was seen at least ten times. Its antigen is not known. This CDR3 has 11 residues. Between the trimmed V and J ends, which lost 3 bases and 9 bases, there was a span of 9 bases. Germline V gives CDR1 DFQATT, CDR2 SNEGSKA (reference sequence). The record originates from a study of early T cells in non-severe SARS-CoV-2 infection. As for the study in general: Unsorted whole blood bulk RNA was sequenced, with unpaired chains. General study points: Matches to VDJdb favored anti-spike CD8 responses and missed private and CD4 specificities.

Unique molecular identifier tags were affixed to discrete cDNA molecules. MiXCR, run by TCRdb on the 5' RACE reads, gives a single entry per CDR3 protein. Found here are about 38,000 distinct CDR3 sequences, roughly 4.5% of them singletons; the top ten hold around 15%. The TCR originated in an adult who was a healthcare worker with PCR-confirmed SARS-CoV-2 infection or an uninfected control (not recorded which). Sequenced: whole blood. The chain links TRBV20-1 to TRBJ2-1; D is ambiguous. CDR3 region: CSASKGSEQFF. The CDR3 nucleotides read TGCAGTGCTAGTAAGGGAAGTGAGCAGTTCTTC.